This T cell receptor (beta chain) was recovered during a study of T cell repertoires in cytomegalovirus infection. Study-level information: Well-studied HLA-B-restricted CMV epitopes were used in the study alongside recently identified HLA-C-restricted ones. Based on public TCR beta signatures, there were indications of CMV infection and of a matching HLA type. Study-wide findings and caveats: Carriage of CMV together with the relevant HLA was identifiable through cumulative public TCR beta family frequency. Dominant in the ex vivo response were TCR beta clonotypes restricted by HLA-C and specific for CMV.

TCRdb re-analysed the reads in MiXCR, keeping a single row per CDR3 protein. The sample records approximately 1,000,000 distinct CDR3 sequences, 30% to 40% being singletons. Germline assignment: CDR1 SNHLY and CDR2 FYNNEI. Trimming shortened V by 10 bases and J by 5 bases, and 11 bases separated the two germline ends. The CDR3 contains 11 residues. Regarding this clonotype: Its matching antigen is unknown.

The sequencing here drew on cultured CD8+ T cells from PBMCs, taken from culture after CMV antigen stimulation. This chain joins TRBV2 and TRBJ1-2; possible D gene TRBD1, 5 bases. This sequence originates from a human donor in good health (CMV status not recorded). Some clones in this sample may be carry-over from other donors' samples. The CDR3: CATGLGYGYTF. The CDR3 DNA reads TGTGCCACAGGGCTGGGTTATGGCTACACCTTC.